This record concerns one T cell receptor (beta chain) sequence. No antigen is known for it. The data were obtained in a study of metastatic and nonmetastatic thyroid tumors. Study-wide background: Repertoire data that came from the blood and tumor or nodule tissue of malignant and benign thyroid patients were compared. Study-level findings and limits: Reports indicated that malignant thyroid tumors showed significantly higher TCR beta diversity than benign nodules did, in blood and tumor.

Original analysis: A distant-metastasis classifier for papillary thyroid cancer was built using CDR3 differences across clinicopathological groups. Through MiXCR, TCRdb re-clonotyped the PCR reads. The V and J calls were determined by TCRdb, not by the authors. The repertoire holds about 69,000 clones, with 11% to 15% as singletons. All patients reached thyroid surgery having received no treatment beforehand. The CDR3 covers 13 residues. J lost 2 bases, V lost 3 bases, and 2 bases had no gene match. In germline, CDR1 is SGHKS, CDR2 YYEKEE (reference sequence). The sequenced material came from blood. The V and J genes are TRBV5-5 and TRBJ2-7, with 7 bases lining up with TRBD1. This TCR came from a male donor with papillary thyroid cancer or a benign thyroid nodule (not recorded which). Some clones in this sample may be carry-over from other donors' samples. The CDR3 spells CASSSQGAYEQYF. The CDR3 region has the DNA TGTGCCAGCAGCTCTCAGGGGGCCTACGAGCAGTACTTC.